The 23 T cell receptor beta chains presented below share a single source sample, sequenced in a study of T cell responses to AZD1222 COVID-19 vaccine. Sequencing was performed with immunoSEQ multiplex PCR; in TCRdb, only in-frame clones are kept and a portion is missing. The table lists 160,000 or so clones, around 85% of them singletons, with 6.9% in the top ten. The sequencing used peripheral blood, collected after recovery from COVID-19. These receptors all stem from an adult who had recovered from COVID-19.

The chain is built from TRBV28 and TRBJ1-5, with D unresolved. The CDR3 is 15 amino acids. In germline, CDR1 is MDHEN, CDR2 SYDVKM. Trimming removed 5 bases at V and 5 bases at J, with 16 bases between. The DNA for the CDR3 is TGTGCCAGCAGTCCGTGGGAGCTTACCCATCAGCCCCAGCATTTT. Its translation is CASSPWELTHQPQHF.

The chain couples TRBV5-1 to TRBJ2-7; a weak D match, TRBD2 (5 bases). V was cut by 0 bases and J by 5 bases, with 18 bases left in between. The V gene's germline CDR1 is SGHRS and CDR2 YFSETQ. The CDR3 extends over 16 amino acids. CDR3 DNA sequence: TGCGCCAGCAGCTTGGTGTCGGGCCGTGGGGAGAACGAGCAGTACTTC. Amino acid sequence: CASSLVSGRGENEQYF.

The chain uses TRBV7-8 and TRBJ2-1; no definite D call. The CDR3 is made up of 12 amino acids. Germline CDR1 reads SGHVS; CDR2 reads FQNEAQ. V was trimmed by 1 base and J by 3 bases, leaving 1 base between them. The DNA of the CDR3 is TGTGCCAGCAGCTTAGTCTACAATGAGCAGTTCTTC. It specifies CASSLVYNEQFF.

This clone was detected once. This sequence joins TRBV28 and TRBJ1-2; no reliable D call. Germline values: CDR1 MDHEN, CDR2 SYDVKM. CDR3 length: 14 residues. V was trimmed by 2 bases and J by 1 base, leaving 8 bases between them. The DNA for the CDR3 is TGTGCCAGCAGTTTAGTACAACTTAACTATGGCTACACCTTC. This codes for CASSLVQLNYGYTF.

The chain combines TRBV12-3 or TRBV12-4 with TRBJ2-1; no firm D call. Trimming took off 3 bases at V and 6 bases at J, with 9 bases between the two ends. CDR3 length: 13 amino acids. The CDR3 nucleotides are TGTGCCAGCAGTTTCAGAGACTCCAATGAGCAGTTCTTC. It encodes CASSFRDSNEQFF.

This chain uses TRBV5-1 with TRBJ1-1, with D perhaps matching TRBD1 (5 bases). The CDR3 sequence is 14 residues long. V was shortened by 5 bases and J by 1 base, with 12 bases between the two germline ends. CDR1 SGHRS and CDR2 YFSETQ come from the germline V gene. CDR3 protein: CASRLGGTNTEAFF. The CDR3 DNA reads TGCGCCAGCAGACTCGGGGGGACGAACACTGAAGCTTTCTTT.

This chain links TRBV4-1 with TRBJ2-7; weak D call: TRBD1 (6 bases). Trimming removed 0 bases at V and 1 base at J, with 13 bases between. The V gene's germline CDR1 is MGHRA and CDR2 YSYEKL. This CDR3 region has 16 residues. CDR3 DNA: TGCGCCAGCAGCCAAGATTCAGGGGCTGGTTCCTACGAGCAGTACTTC. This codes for CASSQDSGAGSYEQYF.

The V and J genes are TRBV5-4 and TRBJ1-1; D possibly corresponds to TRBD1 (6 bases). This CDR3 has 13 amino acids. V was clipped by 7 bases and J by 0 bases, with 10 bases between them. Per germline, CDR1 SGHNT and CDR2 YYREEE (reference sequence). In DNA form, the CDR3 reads TGTGCCAGCGGGGACACAATGAACACTGAAGCTTTCTTT. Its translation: CASGDTMNTEAFF.

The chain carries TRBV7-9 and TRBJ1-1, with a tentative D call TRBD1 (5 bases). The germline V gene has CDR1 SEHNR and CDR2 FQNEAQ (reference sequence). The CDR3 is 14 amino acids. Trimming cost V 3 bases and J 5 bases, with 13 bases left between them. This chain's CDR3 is CASSFGGGGTEAFF. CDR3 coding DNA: TGTGCCAGCAGCTTCGGGGGAGGAGGAACTGAAGCTTTCTTT. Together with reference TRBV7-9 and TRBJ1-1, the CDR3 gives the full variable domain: DTGVSQNPRHKITKRGQNVTFRCDPISEHNRLYWYRQTLGQGPEFLTYFQNEAQLEKSRLLSDRFSAERPKGSFSTLEIQRTEQGDSAMYLCASSFGGGGTEAFFGQGTRLTVV.

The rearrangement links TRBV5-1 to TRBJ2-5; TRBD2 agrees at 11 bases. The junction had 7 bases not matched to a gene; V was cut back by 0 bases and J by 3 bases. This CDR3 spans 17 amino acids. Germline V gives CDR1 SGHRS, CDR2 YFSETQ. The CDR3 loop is CASSLDGSGGVKETQYF. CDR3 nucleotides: TGCGCCAGCAGCTTGGACGGTAGCGGGGGGGTTAAAGAGACCCAGTACTTC.

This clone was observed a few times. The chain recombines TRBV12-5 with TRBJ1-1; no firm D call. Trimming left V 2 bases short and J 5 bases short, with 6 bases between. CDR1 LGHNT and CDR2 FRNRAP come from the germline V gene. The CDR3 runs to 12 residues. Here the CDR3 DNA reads TGTGCTAGTGGTTTGTGGGGAACTGAAGCTTTCTTT. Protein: CASGLWGTEAFF.

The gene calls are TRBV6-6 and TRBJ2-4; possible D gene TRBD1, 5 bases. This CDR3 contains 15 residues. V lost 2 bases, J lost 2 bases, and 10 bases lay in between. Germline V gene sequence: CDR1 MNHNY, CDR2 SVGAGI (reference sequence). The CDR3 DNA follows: TGTGCCAGCAGTTACGACAGAACCCCCAAAAACATTCAGTACTTC. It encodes CASSYDRTPKNIQYF.

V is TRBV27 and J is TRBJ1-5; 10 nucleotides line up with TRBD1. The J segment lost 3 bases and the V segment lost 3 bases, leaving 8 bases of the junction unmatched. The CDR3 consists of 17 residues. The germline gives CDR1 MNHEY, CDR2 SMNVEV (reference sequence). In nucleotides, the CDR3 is TGTGCCAGCAGTTTCAGGGGACAGGGGTTAGACAATCAGCCCCAGCATTTT. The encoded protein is CASSFRGQGLDNQPQHF.

The CDR3 is CATLDRLPYEQYF. The CDR3 DNA is TGTGCCACACTAGACAGGTTACCCTACGAGCAGTACTTC. The chain carries TRBV24-1 and TRBJ2-7, with TRBD1 as a possible D gene (6 bases). The CDR3 runs 13 residues. The V and J ends lost 10 bases and 2 bases respectively, with 14 bases between them. The V gene's germline CDR1 is KGHDR and CDR2 SFDVKD.

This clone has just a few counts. The CDR3: CASSRTTGVNTEAFF. CDR3 sequence (DNA): TGTGCCAGCAGTCGAACCACAGGGGTGAACACTGAAGCTTTCTTT. The V call is TRBV11-3, the J call TRBJ1-1, with 7 positions matching TRBD1. V lost 6 bases, J lost 0 bases, and 7 bases stayed unmatched. The CDR3 covers 15 residues. The germline V gene has CDR1 SGHNT and CDR2 YENEEA.

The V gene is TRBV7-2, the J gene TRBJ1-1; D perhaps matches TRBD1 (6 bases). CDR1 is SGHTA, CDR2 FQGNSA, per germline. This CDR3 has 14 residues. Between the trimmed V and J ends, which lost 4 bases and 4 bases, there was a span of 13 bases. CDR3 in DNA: TGTGCCAGCAGCTCAATCAGGGGCACCACTGAAGCTTTCTTT. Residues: CASSSIRGTTEAFF.

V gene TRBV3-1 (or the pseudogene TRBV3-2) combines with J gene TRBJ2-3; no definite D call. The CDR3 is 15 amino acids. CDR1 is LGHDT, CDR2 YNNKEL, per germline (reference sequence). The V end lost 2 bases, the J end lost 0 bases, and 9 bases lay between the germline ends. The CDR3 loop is CASSQTGSSTDTQYF. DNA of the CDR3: TGTGCCAGCAGCCAAACTGGATCTAGCACAGATACGCAGTATTTT.

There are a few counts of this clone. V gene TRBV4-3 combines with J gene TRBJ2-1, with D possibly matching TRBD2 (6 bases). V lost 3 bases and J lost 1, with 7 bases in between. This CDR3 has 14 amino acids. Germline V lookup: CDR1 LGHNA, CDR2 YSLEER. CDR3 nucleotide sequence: TGCGCCAGCAGCCAGGGACTTTCCTACAATGAGCAGTTCTTC. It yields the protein CASSQGLSYNEQFF.

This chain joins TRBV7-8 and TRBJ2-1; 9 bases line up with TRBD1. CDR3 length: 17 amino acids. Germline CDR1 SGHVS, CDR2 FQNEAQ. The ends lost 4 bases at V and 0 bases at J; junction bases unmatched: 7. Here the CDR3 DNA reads TGTGCCAGCAGCTCCAACAGGGGGCAAAACTCCTACAATGAGCAGTTCTTC. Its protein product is CASSSNRGQNSYNEQFF.

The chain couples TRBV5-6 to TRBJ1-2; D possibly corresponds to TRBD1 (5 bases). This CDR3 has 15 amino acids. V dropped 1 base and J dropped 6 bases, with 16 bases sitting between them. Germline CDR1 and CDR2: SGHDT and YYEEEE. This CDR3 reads CASSLRGVGMDGYTF. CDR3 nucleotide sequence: TGTGCCAGCAGCTTGAGAGGGGTAGGGATGGATGGCTACACCTTC.

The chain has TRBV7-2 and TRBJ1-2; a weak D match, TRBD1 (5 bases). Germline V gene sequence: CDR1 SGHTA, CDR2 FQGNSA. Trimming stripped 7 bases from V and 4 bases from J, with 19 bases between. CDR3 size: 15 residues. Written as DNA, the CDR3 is TGTGCCAGCACTTTAGGGGAGGCAGGGACCTATGGCTACACCTTC. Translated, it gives CASTLGEAGTYGYTF.

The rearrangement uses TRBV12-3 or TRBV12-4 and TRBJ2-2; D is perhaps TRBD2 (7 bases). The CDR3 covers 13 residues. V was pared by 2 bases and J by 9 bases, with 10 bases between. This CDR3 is CASSLSGGRELFF. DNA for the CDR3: TGTGCCAGCAGTTTATCGGGGGGCCGGGAGCTGTTTTTT.

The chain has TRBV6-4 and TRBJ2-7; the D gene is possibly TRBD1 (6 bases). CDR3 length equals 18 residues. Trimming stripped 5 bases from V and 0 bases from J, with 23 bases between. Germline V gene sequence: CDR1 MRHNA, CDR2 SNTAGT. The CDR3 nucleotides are TGTGCCAGCAGTACGTTCCGGGACATCATCCCGAGCTCCTACGAGCAGTACTTC. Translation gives CASSTFRDIIPSSYEQYF.